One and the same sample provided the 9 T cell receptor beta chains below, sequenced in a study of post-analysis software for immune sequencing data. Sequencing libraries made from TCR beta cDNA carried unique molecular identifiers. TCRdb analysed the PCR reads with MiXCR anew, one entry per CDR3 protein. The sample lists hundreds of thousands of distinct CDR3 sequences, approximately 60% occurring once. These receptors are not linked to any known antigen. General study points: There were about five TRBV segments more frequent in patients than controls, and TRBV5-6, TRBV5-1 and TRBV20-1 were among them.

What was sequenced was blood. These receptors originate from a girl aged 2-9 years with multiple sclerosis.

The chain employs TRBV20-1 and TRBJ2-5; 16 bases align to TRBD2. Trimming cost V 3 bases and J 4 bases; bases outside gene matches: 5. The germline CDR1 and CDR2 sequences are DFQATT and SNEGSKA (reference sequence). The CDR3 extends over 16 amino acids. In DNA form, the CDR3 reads TGCAGTGCTAGCGGGACTAGCGGGAGGGCCTCAGAGACCCAGTACTTC. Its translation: CSASGTSGRASETQYF.

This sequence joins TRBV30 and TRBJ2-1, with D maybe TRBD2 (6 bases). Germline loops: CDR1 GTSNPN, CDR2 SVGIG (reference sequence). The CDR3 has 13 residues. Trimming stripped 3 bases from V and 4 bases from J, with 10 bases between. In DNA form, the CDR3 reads TGTGCCTGGAGGTTGGGGGGATACAATGAGCAGTTCTTC. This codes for CAWRLGGYNEQFF. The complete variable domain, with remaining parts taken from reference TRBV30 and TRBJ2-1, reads SQTIHQWPATLVQPVGSPLSLECTVEGTSNPNLYWYRQAAGRGLQLLFYSVGIGQISSEVPQNLSASRPQDRQFILSSKKLLLSDSGFYLCAWRLGGYNEQFFGPGTRLTVL.

CDR3 nucleotides: TGTGCCAGCTCACCGATTCGGACAGGGCTGGCAGATACGCAGTATTTT. Amino acids: CASSPIRTGLADTQYF. The chain combines TRBV18 with TRBJ2-3, with 8 bases matching TRBD1. Trimming took 3 bases from V and 4 from J; bases not matched to a gene: 9. The CDR3 is 16 residues long. Germline V gene data show CDR1 as KGHSH and CDR2 as LQKENI.

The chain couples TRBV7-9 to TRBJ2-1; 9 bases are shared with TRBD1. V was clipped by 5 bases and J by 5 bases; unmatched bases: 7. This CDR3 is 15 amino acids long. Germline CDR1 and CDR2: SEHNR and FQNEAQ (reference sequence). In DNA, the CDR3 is TGTGCCAGCAGCCACGGACAGGGGTCCCACAATGAGCAGTTCTTC. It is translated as CASSHGQGSHNEQFF.

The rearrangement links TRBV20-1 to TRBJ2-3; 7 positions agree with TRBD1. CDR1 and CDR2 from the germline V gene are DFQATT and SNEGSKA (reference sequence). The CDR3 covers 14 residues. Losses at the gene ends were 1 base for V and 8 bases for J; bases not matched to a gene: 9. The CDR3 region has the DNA TGCAGTGCTAGAGGACAGGGAGTAAGAGCTACGCAGTATTTT. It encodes CSARGQGVRATQYF.

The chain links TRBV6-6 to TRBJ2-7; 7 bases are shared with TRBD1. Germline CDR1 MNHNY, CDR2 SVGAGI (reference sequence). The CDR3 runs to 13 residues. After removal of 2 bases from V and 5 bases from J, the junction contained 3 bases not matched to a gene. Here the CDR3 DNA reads TGTGCCAGCAGTTACCAGGGGGTAAACGAGCAGTACTTC. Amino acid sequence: CASSYQGVNEQYF.

This chain's CDR3 is CASSLGPSSHYEAFF. The CDR3 DNA sequence: TGTGCCAGCAGCCTGGGGCCCTCTAGTCACTATGAAGCTTTCTTT. The V call is TRBV6-2 or TRBV6-3, the J call TRBJ1-1, with a possible D match to TRBD1 (5 bases). CDR1 is MNHEY, CDR2 SVGEGT, per germline. The V and J ends lost 6 bases and 7 bases respectively, with 21 bases between them. The CDR3 spans 15 residues.

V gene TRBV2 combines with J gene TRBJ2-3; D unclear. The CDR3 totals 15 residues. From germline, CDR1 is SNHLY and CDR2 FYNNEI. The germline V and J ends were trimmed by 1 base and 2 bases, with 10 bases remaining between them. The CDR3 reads CASSEVEPPTDTQYF. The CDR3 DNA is TGTGCCAGCAGTGAAGTTGAGCCCCCCACAGATACGCAGTATTTT.

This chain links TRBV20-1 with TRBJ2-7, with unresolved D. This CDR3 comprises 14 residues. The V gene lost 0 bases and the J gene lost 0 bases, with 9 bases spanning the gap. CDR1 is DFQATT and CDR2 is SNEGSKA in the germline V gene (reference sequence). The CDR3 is CSARDLRLSYEQYF. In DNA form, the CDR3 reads TGCAGTGCTAGAGATCTTAGGCTCTCCTACGAGCAGTACTTC.